The rows below give T cell receptor beta chains drawn from one sample of a study of CD8 T cell repertoires and HIV-1 epitope variants. These receptors are not linked to any known antigen. TCRdb keeps only in-frame clones here, not all; method: immunoSEQ multiplex PCR. The repertoire holds approximately 4,800 clones, with about 61% as singletons. The sample consisted of cultured CD8+ T cells derived from PBMCs. The receptors here all came from a male donor with HIV. Each CDR3 is given with its conserved first and last residue. The D gene is left open where the match is weak. Size tells how often a clone was seen (once, few, many) or the class of an expanded clone, and some rows leave it out.

TRBV7-2	17	TRBJ1-4	.	.	CASSLTTDISSNEKLFF	TGTGCCAGCAGCCTAACCACGGACATTTCATCTAATGAAAAACTGTTTTTT
TRBV5-4	13	TRBJ2-2	.	few	CASSYGLAGELFF	TGTGCCAGCAGCTACGGACTGGCCGGGGAGCTGTTTTTT
TRBV7-3	19	TRBJ2-1	.	few	CASSLIGGLGRSSYNEQFF	TGTGCCAGCAGCTTAATAGGAGGGCTAGGCAGGAGCTCCTACAATGAGCAGTTCTTC
TRBV4-3	16	TRBJ2-7	TRBD1	few	CASSQDRDSSSYEQYF	TGCGCCAGCAGCCAAGACCGGGACAGCAGCTCCTACGAGCAGTACTTC
TRBV5-4	15	TRBJ1-2	.	.	CASSFGGGPDYGYTF	TGTGCCAGCAGCTTTGGCGGGGGCCCAGACTATGGCTACACCTTC
TRBV7-2	14	TRBJ2-5	TRBD1	.	CASSPGQGRETQYF	TGTGCCAGCAGCCCGGGACAGGGGAGAGAGACCCAGTACTTC
TRBV7-3	14	TRBJ2-1	.	.	CASSPGVYTNEQFF	TGTGCCAGCAGTCCTGGGGTATATACTAATGAGCAGTTCTTC
TRBV9	15	TRBJ1-4	TRBD1	few	CASSATGTGNEKLFF	TGTGCCAGCAGCGCGACCGGGACAGGGAATGAAAAACTGTTTTTT
TRBV30	13	TRBJ2-2	.	.	CAWTGLNTGELFF	TGTGCCTGGACAGGGTTGAACACCGGGGAGCTGTTTTTT
TRBV28	14	TRBJ2-7	TRBD2	.	CASSPEAGVSEQYF	TGTGCCAGCAGTCCGGAAGCGGGAGTAAGCGAGCAGTACTTC
TRBV28	15	TRBJ2-1	.	.	CASRLKRDSYNEQFF	TGTGCCAGCCGACTTAAGAGGGATTCCTACAATGAGCAGTTCTTC
TRBV6-1	13	TRBJ2-1	.	.	CASSEGSDNEQFF	TGTGCCAGCAGTGAAGGGTCGGACAATGAGCAGTTCTTC
TRBV4-2	16	TRBJ2-2	.	.	CASSQDGRANTGELFF	TGTGCCAGCAGCCAAGATGGCAGGGCGAACACCGGGGAGCTGTTTTTT